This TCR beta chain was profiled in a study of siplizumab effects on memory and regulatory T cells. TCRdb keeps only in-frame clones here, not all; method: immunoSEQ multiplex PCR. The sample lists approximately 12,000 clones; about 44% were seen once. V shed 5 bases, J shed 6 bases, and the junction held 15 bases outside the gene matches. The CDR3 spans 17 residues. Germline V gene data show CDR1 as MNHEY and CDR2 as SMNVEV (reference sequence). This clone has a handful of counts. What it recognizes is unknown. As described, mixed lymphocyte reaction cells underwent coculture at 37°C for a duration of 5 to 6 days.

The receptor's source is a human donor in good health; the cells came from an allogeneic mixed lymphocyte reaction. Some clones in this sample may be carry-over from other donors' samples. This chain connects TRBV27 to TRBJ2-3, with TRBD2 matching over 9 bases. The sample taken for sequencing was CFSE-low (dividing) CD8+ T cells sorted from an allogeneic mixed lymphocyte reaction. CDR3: CASSPLGVAGVADTQYF. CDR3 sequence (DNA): TGTGCCAGCAGTCCCTTGGGGGTAGCGGGAGTGGCGGATACGCAGTATTTT.